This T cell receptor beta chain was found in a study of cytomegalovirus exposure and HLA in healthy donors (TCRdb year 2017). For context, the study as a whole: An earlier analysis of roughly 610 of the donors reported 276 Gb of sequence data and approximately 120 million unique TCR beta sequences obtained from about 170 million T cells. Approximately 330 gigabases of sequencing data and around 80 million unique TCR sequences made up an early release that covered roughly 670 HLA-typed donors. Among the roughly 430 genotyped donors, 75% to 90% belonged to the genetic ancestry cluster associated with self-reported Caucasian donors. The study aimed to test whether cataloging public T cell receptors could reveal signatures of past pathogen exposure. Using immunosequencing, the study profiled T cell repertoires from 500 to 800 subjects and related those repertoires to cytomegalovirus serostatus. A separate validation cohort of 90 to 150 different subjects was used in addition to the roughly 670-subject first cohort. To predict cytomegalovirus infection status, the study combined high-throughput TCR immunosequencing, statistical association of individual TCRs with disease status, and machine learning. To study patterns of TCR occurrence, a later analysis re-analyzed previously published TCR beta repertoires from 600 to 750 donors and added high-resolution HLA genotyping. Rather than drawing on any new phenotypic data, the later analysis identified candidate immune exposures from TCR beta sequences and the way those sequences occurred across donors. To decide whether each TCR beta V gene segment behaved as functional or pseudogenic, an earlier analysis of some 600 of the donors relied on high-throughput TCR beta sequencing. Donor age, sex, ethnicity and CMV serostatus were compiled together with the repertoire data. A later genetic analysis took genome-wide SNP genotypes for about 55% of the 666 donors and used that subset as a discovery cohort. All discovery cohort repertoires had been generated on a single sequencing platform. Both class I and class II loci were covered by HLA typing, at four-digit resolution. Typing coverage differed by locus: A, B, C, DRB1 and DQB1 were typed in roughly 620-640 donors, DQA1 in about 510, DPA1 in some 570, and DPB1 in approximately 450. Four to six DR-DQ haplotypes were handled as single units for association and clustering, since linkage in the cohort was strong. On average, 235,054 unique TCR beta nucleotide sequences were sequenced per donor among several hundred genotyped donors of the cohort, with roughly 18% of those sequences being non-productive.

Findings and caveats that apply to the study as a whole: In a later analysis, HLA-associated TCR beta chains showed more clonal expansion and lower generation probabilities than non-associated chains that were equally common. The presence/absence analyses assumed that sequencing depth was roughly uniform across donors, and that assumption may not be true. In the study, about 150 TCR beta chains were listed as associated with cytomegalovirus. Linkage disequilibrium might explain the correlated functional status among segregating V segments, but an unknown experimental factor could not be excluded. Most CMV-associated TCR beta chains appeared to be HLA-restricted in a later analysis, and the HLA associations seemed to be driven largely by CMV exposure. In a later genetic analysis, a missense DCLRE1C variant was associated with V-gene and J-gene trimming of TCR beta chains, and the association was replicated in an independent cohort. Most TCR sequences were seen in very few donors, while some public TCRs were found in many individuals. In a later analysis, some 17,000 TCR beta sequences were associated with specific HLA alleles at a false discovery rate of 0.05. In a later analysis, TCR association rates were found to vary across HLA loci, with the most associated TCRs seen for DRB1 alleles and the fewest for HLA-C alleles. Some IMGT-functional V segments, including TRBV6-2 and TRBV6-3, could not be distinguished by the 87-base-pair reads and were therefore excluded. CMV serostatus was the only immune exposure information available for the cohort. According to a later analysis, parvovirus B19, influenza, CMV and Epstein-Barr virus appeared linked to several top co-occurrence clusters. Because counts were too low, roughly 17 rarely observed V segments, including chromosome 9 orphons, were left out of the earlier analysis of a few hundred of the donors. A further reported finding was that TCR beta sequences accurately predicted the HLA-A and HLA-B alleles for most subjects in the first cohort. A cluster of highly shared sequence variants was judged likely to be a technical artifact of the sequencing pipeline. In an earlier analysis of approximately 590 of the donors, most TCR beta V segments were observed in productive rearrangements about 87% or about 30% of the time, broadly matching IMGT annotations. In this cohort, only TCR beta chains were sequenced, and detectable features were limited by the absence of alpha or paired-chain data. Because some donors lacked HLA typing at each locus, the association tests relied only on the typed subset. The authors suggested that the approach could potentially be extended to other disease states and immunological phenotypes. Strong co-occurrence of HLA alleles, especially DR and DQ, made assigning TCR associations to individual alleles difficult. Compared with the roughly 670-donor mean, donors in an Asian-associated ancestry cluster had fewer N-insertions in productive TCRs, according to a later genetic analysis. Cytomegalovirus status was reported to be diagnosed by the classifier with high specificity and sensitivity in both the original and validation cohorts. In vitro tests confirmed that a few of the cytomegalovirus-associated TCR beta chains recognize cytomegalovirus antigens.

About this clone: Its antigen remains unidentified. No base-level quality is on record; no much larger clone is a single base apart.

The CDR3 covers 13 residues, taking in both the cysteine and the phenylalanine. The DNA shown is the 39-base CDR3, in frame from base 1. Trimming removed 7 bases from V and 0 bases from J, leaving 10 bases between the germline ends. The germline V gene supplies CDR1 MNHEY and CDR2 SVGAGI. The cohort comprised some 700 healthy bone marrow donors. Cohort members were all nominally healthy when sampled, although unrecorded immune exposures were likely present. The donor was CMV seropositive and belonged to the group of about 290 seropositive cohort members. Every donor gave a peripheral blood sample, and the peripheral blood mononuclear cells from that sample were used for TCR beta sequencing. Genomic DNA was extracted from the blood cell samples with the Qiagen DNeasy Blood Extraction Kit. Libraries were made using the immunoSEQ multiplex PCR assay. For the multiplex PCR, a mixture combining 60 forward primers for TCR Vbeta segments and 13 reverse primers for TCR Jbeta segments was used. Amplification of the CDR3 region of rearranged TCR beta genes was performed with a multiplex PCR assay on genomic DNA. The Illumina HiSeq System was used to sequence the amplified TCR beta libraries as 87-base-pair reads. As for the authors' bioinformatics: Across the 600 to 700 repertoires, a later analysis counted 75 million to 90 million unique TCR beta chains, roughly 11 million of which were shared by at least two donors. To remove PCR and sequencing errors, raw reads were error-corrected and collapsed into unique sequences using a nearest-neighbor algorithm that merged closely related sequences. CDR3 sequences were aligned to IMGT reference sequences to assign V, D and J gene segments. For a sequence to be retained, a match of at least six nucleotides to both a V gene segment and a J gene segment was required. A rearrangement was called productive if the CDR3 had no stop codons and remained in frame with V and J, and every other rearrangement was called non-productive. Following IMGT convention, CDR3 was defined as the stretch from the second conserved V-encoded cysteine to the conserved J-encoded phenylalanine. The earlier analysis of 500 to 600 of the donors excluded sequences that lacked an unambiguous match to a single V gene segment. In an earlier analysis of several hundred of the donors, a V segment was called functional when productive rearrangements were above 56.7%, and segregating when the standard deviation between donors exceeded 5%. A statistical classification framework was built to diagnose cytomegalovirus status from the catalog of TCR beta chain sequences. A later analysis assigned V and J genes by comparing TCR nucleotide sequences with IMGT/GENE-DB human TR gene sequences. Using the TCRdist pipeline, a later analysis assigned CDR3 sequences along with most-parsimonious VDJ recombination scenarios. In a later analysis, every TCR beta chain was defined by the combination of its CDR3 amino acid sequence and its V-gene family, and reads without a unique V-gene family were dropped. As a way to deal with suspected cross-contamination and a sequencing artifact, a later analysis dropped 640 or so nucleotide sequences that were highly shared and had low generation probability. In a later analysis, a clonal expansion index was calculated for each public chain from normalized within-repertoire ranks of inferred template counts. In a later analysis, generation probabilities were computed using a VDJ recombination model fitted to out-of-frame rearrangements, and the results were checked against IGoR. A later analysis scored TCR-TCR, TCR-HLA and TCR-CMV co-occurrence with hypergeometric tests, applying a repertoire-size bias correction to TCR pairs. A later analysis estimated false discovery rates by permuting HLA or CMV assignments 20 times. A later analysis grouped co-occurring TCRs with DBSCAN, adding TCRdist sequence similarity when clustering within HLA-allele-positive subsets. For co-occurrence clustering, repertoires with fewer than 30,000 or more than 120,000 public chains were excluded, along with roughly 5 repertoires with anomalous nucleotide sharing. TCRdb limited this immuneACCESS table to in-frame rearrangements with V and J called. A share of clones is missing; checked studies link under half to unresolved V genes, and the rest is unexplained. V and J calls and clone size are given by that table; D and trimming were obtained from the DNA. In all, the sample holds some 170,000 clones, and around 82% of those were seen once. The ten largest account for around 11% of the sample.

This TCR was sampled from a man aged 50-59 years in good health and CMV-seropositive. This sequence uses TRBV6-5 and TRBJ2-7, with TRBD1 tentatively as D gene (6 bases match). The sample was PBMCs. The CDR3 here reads CASTRDNSYEQYF. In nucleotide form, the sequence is TGTGCCAGCACCCGGGACAACTCCTACGAGCAGTACTTC.